The next 14 T cell receptor beta chains were all read from a single sample in a study of cytomegalovirus exposure and HLA in healthy donors. Repertoires were generated with immunoSEQ multiplex PCR, while TCRdb's copy carries only in-frame clones and drops some. The sample yields about 120,000 clones, 85% seen once. The sample comprised PBMCs. The receptors were gathered from a woman aged 25 to 39 in good health and CMV-seronegative.

The V and J genes are TRBV18 and TRBJ2-3; 9 positions match TRBD2. CDR1 is KGHSH and CDR2 is LQKENI in the germline V gene. The CDR3 is 16 amino acids. Germline trimming cut 3 bases from V and 1 base from J; bases unmatched to any gene: 5. The CDR3 spells CASSPRLAAGTDTQYF. The CDR3 coding sequence is TGTGCCAGCTCACCTAGACTAGCGGCGGGCACAGATACGCAGTATTTT.

This clone was detected a few times. This chain links TRBV7-9 with TRBJ1-6; TRBD1 aligns across 8 bases. This CDR3 has 18 residues. V lost 4 bases, J lost 9 bases, and 17 bases stayed unmatched. Germline assignment: CDR1 SEHNR and CDR2 FQNEAQ (reference sequence). The CDR3 here is CASSSRTGNEELGSPLHF. CDR3 nucleotides: TGTGCCAGCAGCTCCCGGACAGGGAATGAAGAGCTAGGTTCACCCCTCCACTTT.

The V gene is TRBV7-2, the J gene TRBJ2-7, with 8 bases identical to TRBD1. The CDR3 has 12 residues. The J segment lost 7 bases and the V segment lost 5 bases, leaving 4 bases of the junction unmatched. CDR1 is SGHTA, CDR2 FQGNSA, per germline. The CDR3 coding sequence is TGTGCCAGCAGCCAGGGGGCGCGAGAGCAGTACTTC. As protein: CASSQGAREQYF.

This clone was found a few times. The V gene is TRBV5-1, the J gene TRBJ1-6; 8 bases are shared with TRBD1. V trimming: 5 bases; J trimming: 9 bases; junction bases outside the gene matches: 7. Germline CDR1 reads SGHRS; CDR2 reads YFSETQ. The CDR3 contains 14 residues. CDR3 in DNA: TGCGCCAGCAGAAGCGACAGGGGACGTTCACCCCTCCACTTT. This sequence encodes CASRSDRGRSPLHF.

The chain combines TRBV21-1 with TRBJ1-6; the tabulated D call, TRBD1, remains unverified against the DNA. TRBV21-1 is a pseudogene. The CDR3 has 15 amino acids. The CDR3 reads CASTLGTGPNSPLHF. The CDR3 DNA sequence: TGTGCCAGCACTTTAGGGACAGGGCCAAATTCACCCCTCCACTTT.

The genes are TRBV30 and TRBJ2-3, with 11 bases aligning to TRBD2. J gave up 5 bases and V 7 bases, and 5 bases lay outside the gene matches. Germline V gene data show CDR1 as GTSNPN and CDR2 as SVGIG (reference sequence). CDR3 length: 13 amino acids. The DNA of the CDR3 is TGTGCCTCCGAACTAGCGGGGGAAGATACGCAGTATTTT. Protein: CASELAGEDTQYF.

The CDR3 nucleotides are TGTGCCAGCAGCCACAGGGGGGGGGCACTCACTGAAGCTTTCTTT. This translates into CASSHRGGALTEAFF. The chain recombines TRBV9 with TRBJ1-1, with 8 nucleotides matching TRBD1. V lost 4 bases to trimming and J lost 4 bases; unmatched junction nucleotides: 9. Germline loops: CDR1 SGDLS, CDR2 YYNGEE. CDR3 length equals 15 residues. The whole variable domain, filled in from reference TRBV9 and TRBJ1-1, reads DSGVTQTPKHLITATGQRVTLRCSPRSGDLSVYWYQQSLDQGLQFLIQYYNGEERAKGNILERFSAQQFPDLHSELNLSSLELGDSALYFCASSHRGGALTEAFFGQGTRLTVV.

V is TRBV5-6 and J is TRBJ1-5; 7 bases map to TRBD1. This CDR3 region has 14 residues. V dropped 4 bases and J dropped 4; count of bases not matched to a gene: 5. Germline lookup yields CDR1 SGHDT and CDR2 YYEEEE. The CDR3 protein is CASSRGQVNQPQHF. CDR3 sequence (DNA): TGTGCCAGCAGCCGAGGACAGGTAAATCAGCCCCAGCATTTT.

The CDR3 DNA follows: TGTGCCAGCACCAGCGATGGGGAGTACTACGAGCAGTACTTC. Protein sequence: CASTSDGEYYEQYF. This sequence joins TRBV7-9 and TRBJ2-7; possible D gene TRBD2, 5 bases. Trimming shortened V by 7 bases and J by 3 bases, and 16 bases separated the two germline ends. This CDR3 region has 14 residues. Germline CDR1 SEHNR, CDR2 FQNEAQ (reference sequence).

The rearrangement joins TRBV5-1 to TRBJ2-1; 11 bases are shared with TRBD2. The CDR3 sequence is 16 residues long. Germline trimming cut 4 bases from V and 5 bases from J; bases unmatched to any gene: 8. Germline CDR1 reads SGHRS; CDR2 reads YFSETQ. The CDR3: CASSPILAGANNEQFF. The DNA for the CDR3 is TGCGCCAGCAGCCCGATACTAGCGGGGGCTAACAATGAGCAGTTCTTC.

V and J are TRBV29-1 and TRBJ1-1, with D possibly matching TRBD1 (6 bases). Trimming took 7 bases from V and 4 from J, leaving 16 bases between them. The germline gives CDR1 SQVTM, CDR2 ANQGSEA. The CDR3 is made up of 13 amino acids. CDR3 loop: CSGYRVAGTEAFF. CDR3 bases: TGCAGCGGATACAGGGTAGCTGGCACTGAAGCTTTCTTT.

The V and J genes are TRBV6-1 and TRBJ1-6; a weak D match, TRBD1 (5 bases). The ends were cut back, 6 bases at V and 9 bases at J, with 18 bases in the middle. The CDR3 extends over 15 amino acids. The germline V gene encodes CDR1 MNHNS and CDR2 SASEGT. CDR3 sequence reads: CASSAGDLGGSPLHF. The CDR3 DNA is TGTGCCAGCAGCGCGGGGGACCTTGGCGGTTCACCCCTCCACTTT.

This chain uses TRBV2 with TRBJ1-6; possible D gene TRBD1, 5 bases. The CDR3 runs 14 residues. The germline V gene encodes CDR1 SNHLY and CDR2 FYNNEI. V was pared by 6 bases and J by 7 bases, with 13 bases between. The CDR3 reads CASRGVLGNSPLHF. In nucleotides, the CDR3 is TGTGCCAGCAGAGGGGTTCTAGGGAATTCACCCCTCCACTTT.

This clone has a single count. The chain couples TRBV10-3 to TRBJ1-5, with TRBD1 matching 10 bases. Looked up from germline, CDR1 is ENHRY and CDR2 is SYGVKD. The CDR3 is 15 residues long. With V trimmed by 10 bases and J by 7 bases, 13 bases remained unmatched. The DNA for the CDR3 is TGTGCCACCGAAGAGGGACAGGGGACCCACCAGCCCCAGCATTTT. This codes for CATEEGQGTHQPQHF.